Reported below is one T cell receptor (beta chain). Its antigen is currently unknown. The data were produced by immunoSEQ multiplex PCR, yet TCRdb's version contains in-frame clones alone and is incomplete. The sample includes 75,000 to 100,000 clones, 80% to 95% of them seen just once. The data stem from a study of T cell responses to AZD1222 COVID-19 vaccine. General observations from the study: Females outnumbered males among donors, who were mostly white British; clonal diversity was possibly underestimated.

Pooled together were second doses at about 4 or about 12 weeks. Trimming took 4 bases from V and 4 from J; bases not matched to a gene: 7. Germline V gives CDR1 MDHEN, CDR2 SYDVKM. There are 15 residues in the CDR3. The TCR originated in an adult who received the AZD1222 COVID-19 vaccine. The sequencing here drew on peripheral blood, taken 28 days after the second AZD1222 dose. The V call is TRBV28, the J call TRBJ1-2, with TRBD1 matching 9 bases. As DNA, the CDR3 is TGTGCCAGCAGTTCCCGACAGGGGGGTCCCTATGGCTACACCTTC. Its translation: CASSSRQGGPYGYTF.